A single sample is the source of the 3 T cell receptor beta chains below, sequenced in a study of cytomegalovirus exposure and HLA in healthy donors (TCRdb year 2017). Libraries were built with the immunoSEQ multiplex PCR assay. A mixture of 60 forward primers for TCR Vbeta segments and 13 reverse primers for TCR Jbeta segments was used in the multiplex PCR. This immuneACCESS table, as held by TCRdb, lists in-frame sequences with V and J called but not all clones. Of the missing ones, under half trace to an unresolved V gene in checked studies; the others have no known cause. For this sample there are roughly 200,000 clones; about four fifths appear just once. The ten top clones hold approximately 1.5% of the sample. Sequencing was performed on PBMCs. The receptors stem from a girl aged 10 to 17 in good health and CMV-seropositive.

The chain employs TRBV11-2 and TRBJ1-1; the match to TRBD1 covers 9 bases. The V gene end was trimmed by 4 bases and the J gene end by 1 base; junction bases not matched to a gene: 13. Germline V gives CDR1 SGHAT, CDR2 FQNNGV. CDR3 length equals 18 residues. The CDR3 nucleotides are TGTGCCAGCAGCTCCGGGACAGGGTTGGTGGGCAGGAACACTGAAGCTTTCTTT. Protein sequence: CASSSGTGLVGRNTEAFF.

This clone was observed a handful of times. The V call is TRBV11-2, the J call TRBJ2-7; TRBD2 matches 10 bases. Germline V gives CDR1 SGHAT, CDR2 FQNNGV. This CDR3 has 16 amino acids. The trim removed 0 bases at V and 6 bases at J, leaving 8 bases unmatched. The CDR3, as DNA: TGTGCCAGCAGCTTAGATTTCGGACTAGCGGTTCTCGAGCAGTACTTC. It yields the protein CASSLDFGLAVLEQYF.

The V and J genes are TRBV5-1 and TRBJ1-1; TRBD1 aligns across 7 bases. Germline CDR1 is SGHRS and CDR2 is YFSETQ. CDR3 length: 15 amino acids. The trim removed 4 bases at V and 4 bases at J, leaving 10 bases unmatched. The CDR3 here is CASSPQQGIPTEAFF. The CDR3 DNA sequence: TGCGCCAGCAGCCCACAACAGGGGATCCCCACTGAAGCTTTCTTT. Together with reference TRBV5-1 and TRBJ1-1, the CDR3 gives the full variable domain: KAGVTQTPRYLIKTRGQQVTLSCSPISGHRSVSWYQQTPGQGLQFLFEYFSETQRNKGNFPGRFSGRQFSNSRSEMNVSTLELGDSALYLCASSPQQGIPTEAFFGQGTRLTVV.